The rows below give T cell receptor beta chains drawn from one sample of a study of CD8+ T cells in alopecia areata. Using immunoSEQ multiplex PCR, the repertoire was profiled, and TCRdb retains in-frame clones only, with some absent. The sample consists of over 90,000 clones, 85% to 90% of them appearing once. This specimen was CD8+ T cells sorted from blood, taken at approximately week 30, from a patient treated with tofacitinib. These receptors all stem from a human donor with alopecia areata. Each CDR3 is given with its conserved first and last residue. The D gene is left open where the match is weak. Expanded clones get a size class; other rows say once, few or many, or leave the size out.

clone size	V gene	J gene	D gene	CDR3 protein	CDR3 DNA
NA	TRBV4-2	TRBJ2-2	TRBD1	CASSQPPGQTNTGELFF	TGTGCCAGCAGCCAACCCCCGGGACAGACGAACACCGGGGAGCTGTTTTTT
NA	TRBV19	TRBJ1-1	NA	CASSWGPLNTEAFF	TGTGCCAGTAGTTGGGGACCCCTGAACACTGAAGCTTTCTTT
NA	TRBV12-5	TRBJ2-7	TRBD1	CASGLGLTGTGWYEQYF	TGTGCTAGTGGTTTGGGACTCACCGGGACAGGGTGGTACGAGCAGTACTTC
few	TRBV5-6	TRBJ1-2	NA	CASSFGNGYTF	TGTGCCAGCAGCTTCGGTAATGGCTACACCTTC
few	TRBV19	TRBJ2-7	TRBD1	CASSAGQGPYEQYF	TGTGCCAGTAGCGCAGGACAGGGGCCCTACGAGCAGTACTTC
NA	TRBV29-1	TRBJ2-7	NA	CSVEDSYEQYF	TGCAGCGTTGAAGACAGCTACGAGCAGTACTTC
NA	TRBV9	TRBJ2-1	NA	CASSSGRGQFF	TGTGCCAGCAGCTCCGGCCGGGGGCAGTTCTTC
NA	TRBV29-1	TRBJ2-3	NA	CSVHRVVTDTQYF	TGCAGCGTTCACAGGGTAGTGACAGATACGCAGTATTTT
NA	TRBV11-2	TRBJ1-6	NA	CASSLDLTGYSPLHF	TGTGCCAGCAGCTTAGATTTAACGGGCTATTCACCCCTCCACTTT
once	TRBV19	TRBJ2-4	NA	CASSIGAGKNIQYF	TGTGCCAGTAGTATAGGAGCAGGAAAAAACATTCAGTACTTC
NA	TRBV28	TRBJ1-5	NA	CASTPVGQPQHF	TGTGCCAGCACCCCCGTCGGACAGCCCCAGCATTTT
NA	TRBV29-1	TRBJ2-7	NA	CSVEMRGLHEQYF	TGCAGCGTTGAGATGCGGGGTCTTCACGAGCAGTACTTC
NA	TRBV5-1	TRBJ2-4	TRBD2	CASSPGLAGASKNIQYF	TGCGCCAGCAGCCCGGGACTAGCGGGGGCCTCCAAAAACATTCAGTACTTC
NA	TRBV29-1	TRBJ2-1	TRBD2	CSAGRLAGNNEQFF	TGCAGCGCCGGACGACTAGCGGGGAACAATGAGCAGTTCTTC
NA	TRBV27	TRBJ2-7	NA	CASSLNPSYEQYF	TGTGCCAGCAGCCTAAACCCCTCCTACGAGCAGTACTTC
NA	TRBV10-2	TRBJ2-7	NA	CASSGEGSYEQYF	TGCGCCAGCAGTGGGGAAGGATCCTACGAGCAGTACTTC
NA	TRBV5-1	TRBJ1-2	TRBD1	CASSPGTGGLHIYGYTF	TGCGCCAGCAGCCCGGGGACAGGGGGCCTCCACATCTATGGCTACACCTTC
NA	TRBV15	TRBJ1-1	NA	CATSLQGRRTEAFF	TGTGCCACCAGCCTGCAAGGGCGGCGGACTGAAGCTTTCTTT
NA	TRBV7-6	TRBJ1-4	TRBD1	CASSPGQGASLDNEKLFF	TGTGCCAGCAGCCCTGGCCAGGGGGCCAGTTTGGATAATGAAAAACTGTTTTTT
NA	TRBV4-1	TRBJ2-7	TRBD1	CASSQDLSGTGSF	TGCGCCAGCAGCCAAGATCTTTCGGGGACAGGGAGTTTC
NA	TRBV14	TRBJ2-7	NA	CASSYGSSYEQYF	TGTGCCAGCAGCTACGGAAGCTCCTACGAGCAGTACTTC
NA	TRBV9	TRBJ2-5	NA	CASSVDSGTQGETQYF	TGTGCCAGCAGCGTAGACTCTGGGACTCAAGGGGAGACCCAGTACTTC